The 17 T cell receptor beta chains reported below all come from one sample, sequenced in a study of T cells after yellow fever vaccination (dated by TCRdb to between 2019 and 2020). Read against the paper, the sample's treatment or condition label means: live attenuated yellow fever vaccine strain. Preparation of the library involved 5' RACE. TCRdb records Illumina HiSeq 2500 as the sequencer. TCRdb reprocessed the public reads (quality trimming at Q25 with fastp, clone calling with MiXCR) and kept in-frame beta chains. Under each unique CDR3 protein, matching rows form one entry showing the most common genes and DNA. The sample includes about 75,000 distinct CDR3 sequences, with approximately 7.3% observed a single time. The ten largest clones capture roughly 29% of the sample. The sequenced sample was CD8+ T cells sorted from PBMCs, obtained more than 8 days after the first yellow fever vaccination. The receptors were sampled from a man between 18 and 35 years old who received the YFV17D yellow fever vaccine.

This chain's CDR3 is CASSPLGAYEQYF. Written as DNA, the CDR3 is TGTGCCAGCAGCCCGCTGGGGGCCTACGAGCAGTACTTC. The genes are TRBV7-9 and TRBJ2-7, with D perhaps matching TRBD1 or TRBD2 (5 bases each). In germline, CDR1 is SEHNR, CDR2 FQNEAQ (reference sequence). The CDR3 contains 13 residues. Trimming removed 5 bases from V and 2 bases from J, with 10 bases in between.

This clonotype has a handful of counts. The V and J genes are TRBV6-2 or TRBV6-3 and TRBJ1-1; D gene uncertain. Per the germline V gene, CDR1 is MNHEY and CDR2 is SVGEGT. The CDR3 has 13 residues. Between the trimmed V and J ends, which lost 6 bases and 6 bases, there was a span of 14 bases. The CDR3 coding sequence is TGTGCCAGCAGATCCCGGGGAGGGCCTGAAGCTTTCTTT. It codes for CASRSRGGPEAFF.

This clonotype appeared many times. This chain uses TRBV6-2 or TRBV6-3 with TRBJ2-7; D is undetermined. Trimming left V 8 bases short and J 5 bases short, with 16 bases between. The CDR3 length is 13 residues. CDR1 is MNHEY and CDR2 is SVGEGT in the germline V gene. CDR3 residues: CASRLGSANEQYF. CDR3 nucleotides: TGTGCCAGCCGTCTCGGGTCGGCAAACGAGCAGTACTTC.

The chain recombines TRBV7-2 with TRBJ2-3, with TRBD1 matching over 10 bases. The CDR3 has 16 residues. Germline V gene lookup returns CDR1 SGHTA and CDR2 FQGNSA. The trim removed 6 bases at V and 5 bases at J, leaving 11 bases unmatched. The CDR3 DNA is TGTGCCAGCAGTTCCACTCGGGGACAGGGGAGAGATACGCAGTATTTT. Its protein is CASSSTRGQGRDTQYF.

The table lists this clonotype with a few counts. The chain recombines TRBV6-5 with TRBJ1-6; D is undetermined. Looked up from germline, CDR1 is MNHEY and CDR2 is SVGAGI. The CDR3 covers 17 residues. Trimming took 0 bases from V and 0 from J, leaving 9 bases between them. CDR3: CASSYSRPVSYNSPLHF. The DNA of the CDR3 is TGTGCCAGCAGTTACTCTAGACCGGTCTCCTATAATTCACCCCTCCACTTT.

This clonotype has more than one count but fewer than ten. The V gene is TRBV12-3 or TRBV12-4, the J gene TRBJ2-2; D is possibly TRBD2 (6 bases). This CDR3 comprises 13 residues. Trimming removed 1 base from V and 7 bases from J, with 7 bases in between. CDR3 sequence (DNA): TGTGCCAGCAGTTTAGGGAGGGGCGGGGAGCTGTTTTTT. Protein sequence: CASSLGRGGELFF.

The DNA for the CDR3 is TGTGCCAGCAGCGCAGGCGTCGGGACTGCCGGTGAGCAGTTCTTC. It codes for CASSAGVGTAGEQFF. The chain uses TRBV7-9 and TRBJ2-1, with a possible D match to TRBD2 (6 bases). With 5 bases removed from V and 9 bases from J, the gap between germline ends came to 20 bases. The V gene's germline CDR1 is SEHNR and CDR2 FQNEAQ (reference sequence). The CDR3 is made up of 15 amino acids.

The rearrangement links TRBV7-3 to TRBJ2-7; 7 bases are a match to TRBD2. Germline V CDR1 and CDR2: SGHTA, FQGTGA. The CDR3 loop spans 15 amino acids. Trimming at V came to 1 base and at J to 4 bases, leaving 7 bases not matched to a gene. The chain's CDR3 is CASSLKREANYEQYF. DNA of the CDR3: TGTGCCAGCAGCTTAAAGCGGGAAGCGAATTACGAGCAGTACTTC.

In its sample, this clonotype was seen many times. The chain is built from TRBV4-3 and TRBJ1-1, with TRBD1 matching over 7 bases. Germline values: CDR1 LGHNA, CDR2 YSLEER. The CDR3 length is 15 residues. Unmatched junction bases numbered 13, after V lost 2 bases and J lost 10 bases. For the CDR3, the DNA is TGCGCCAGCAGCCAATCAGAGACAGGGACCGGGCGAGCTTTCTTT. Encoded protein: CASSQSETGTGRAFF.

In this sample, this clonotype turned up many times. This chain connects TRBV5-6 to TRBJ2-3; D might be TRBD2 (7 bases). This CDR3 contains 16 residues. CDR1 is SGHDT, CDR2 YYEEEE, per germline. The V end was cut by 2 bases, the J end by 0 bases, with 13 bases between. CDR3 nucleotides: TGTGCCAGCAGCTTCGCGGGGGCGACTAGCACAGATACGCAGTATTTT. Encoded protein: CASSFAGATSTDTQYF.

This clonotype came up many times. CDR3 protein: CASSPLDKHPQYV. CDR3 sequence (DNA): TGTGCCAGCTCACCTCTAGACAAACATCCGCAGTACGTC. This chain joins TRBV18 and TRBJ2-7; no clear D. CDR3 length equals 13 residues. With 3 bases removed from V and 9 bases from J, the gap between germline ends came to 15 bases. Germline CDR1 is KGHSH and CDR2 is LQKENI.

In this sample, this clonotype turned up a few times. The J gene is TRBJ2-2, the V gene TRBV18; D call uncertain. The CDR3 extends over 14 amino acids. V lost 3 bases and J 1 base, leaving 6 bases between the germline ends. Germline-derived CDR1 and CDR2 are KGHSH and LQKENI. The CDR3, as DNA: TGTGCCAGCTCACCTACAGAGAACACCGGGGAGCTGTTTTTT. Translated: CASSPTENTGELFF.

This clonotype was picked up many times. J is TRBJ2-1 and V is TRBV29-1; TRBD2 matches 8 bases. The CDR3 has 17 residues. Looked up from germline, CDR1 is SQVTM and CDR2 is ANQGSEA. V was clipped by 1 base and J by 4 bases; unmatched bases: 12. The chain's CDR3 is CSVEGGARLAHYNEQFF. CDR3 DNA: TGCAGCGTTGAAGGCGGGGCGAGACTAGCGCATTACAATGAGCAGTTCTTC.

V and J are TRBV7-2 and TRBJ1-2; tentatively, D is TRBD1 (6 bases). Germline values: CDR1 SGHTA, CDR2 FQGNSA. The V and J ends lost 1 base and 6 bases respectively, with 12 bases between them. The CDR3 totals 14 residues. This CDR3 is CASSLVSPGDGYTF. CDR3 coding DNA: TGTGCCAGCAGCTTAGTTTCGCCAGGGGATGGCTACACCTTC.

This clonotype was seen ten or more times. The chain combines TRBV13 with TRBJ2-3; D may be TRBD2 (5 bases). CDR3 size: 17 residues. V was clipped by 1 base and J by 2 bases, with 16 bases between them. Germline-derived CDR1 and CDR2 are PRHDT and FYEKMQ (reference sequence). As DNA, the CDR3 is TGTGCCAGCAGCTTAGCGGCGGGTGGTTCTACCACAGATACGCAGTATTTT. Its protein is CASSLAAGGSTTDTQYF.

This clonotype came up a few times. The chain combines TRBV7-2 with TRBJ2-7, with 7 nucleotides matching TRBD1. V lost 0 bases, J lost 4 bases, and 15 bases stayed unmatched. Germline V gives CDR1 SGHTA, CDR2 FQGNSA. The CDR3 covers 18 residues. CDR3 residues: CASSLATGSLPDKYEQYF. The CDR3 bases are TGTGCCAGCAGCTTAGCGACAGGGAGTCTCCCCGACAAATACGAGCAGTACTTC.

This clonotype was seen a few times. The chain is built from TRBV29-1 and TRBJ1-2; 9 nucleotides line up with TRBD1. There are 14 residues in the CDR3. The germline gives CDR1 SQVTM, CDR2 ANQGSEA. Unmatched junction bases numbered 4, after V lost 4 bases and J lost 1 base. The CDR3 protein is CSVVGTGLNYGYTF. The CDR3 nucleotides are TGCAGCGTTGTGGGGACAGGGCTTAACTATGGCTACACCTTC.